This T cell receptor beta chain was documented in a study of radiation and T cells in renal cell carcinoma. The sample's time point: blood 2 weeks post-SBRT. Treatment meaning: 15 Gy SBRT to primary tumor, nephrectomy 4 weeks later. Assay used: immunoSEQ multiplex PCR; TCRdb lists only in-frame clones, some missing. The sample contains 20,000 to 30,000 clones, about 84% of which appear only once. Trimming took 9 bases from V and 5 from J, leaving 14 bases between them. Germline V gives CDR1 SGHTA, CDR2 FQGNSA. CDR3 length: 13 amino acids. The source material was blood, sampled from a patient whose treatment included radiotherapy and nephrectomy. The source is a man aged 55 to 70 with renal cell carcinoma. The chain uses TRBV7-2 and TRBJ1-5; D is perhaps TRBD1 (5 bases). The CDR3 sequence is CASAQGGDQPQHF. The CDR3 nucleotides are TGTGCCAGTGCCCAGGGAGGCGATCAGCCCCAGCATTTT.